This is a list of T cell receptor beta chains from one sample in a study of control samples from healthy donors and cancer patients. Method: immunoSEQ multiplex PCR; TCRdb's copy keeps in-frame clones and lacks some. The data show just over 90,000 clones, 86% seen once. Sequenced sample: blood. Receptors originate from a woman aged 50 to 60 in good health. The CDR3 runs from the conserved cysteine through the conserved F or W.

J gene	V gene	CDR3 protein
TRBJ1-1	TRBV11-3	CASSLARGAKTFF
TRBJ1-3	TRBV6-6	CASSRRRGNSGNTIYF
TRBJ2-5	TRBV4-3	CASSQASGGAGTQYF
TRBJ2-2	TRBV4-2	CASSPAGAGANTGELFF
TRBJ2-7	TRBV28	CASSLQGREQYF
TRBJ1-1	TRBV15	CATSRRGSRYGEAFF
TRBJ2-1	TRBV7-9	CASSFMGYNEQFF
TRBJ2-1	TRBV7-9	CASSFSGFRRGFNNEQFF
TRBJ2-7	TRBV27	CASSTSPLAGGYEQYF
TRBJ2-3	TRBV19	CASRQRTGSGTDTQYF
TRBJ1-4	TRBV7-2	CASSLGVWVAVGKLFF
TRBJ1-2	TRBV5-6	CASSPRTAVNYGYTF
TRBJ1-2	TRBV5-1	CASSFGVGDYGYTF
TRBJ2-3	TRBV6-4	CASSERDTDTQYF
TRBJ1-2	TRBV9	CASGGSDGYTF
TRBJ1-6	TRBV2	CASRTGTGANNSPLHF
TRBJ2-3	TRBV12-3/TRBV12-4	CASNRGPTDTQYF
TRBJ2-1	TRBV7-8	CASSLGTYNEQFF
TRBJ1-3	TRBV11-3	CASSIQSSGNTIYF
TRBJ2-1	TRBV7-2	CASGGRARTYNEQFF
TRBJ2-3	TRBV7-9	CASSLLAGDLLGTDTQYF
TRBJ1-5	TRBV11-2	CASSLDTHQPQHF
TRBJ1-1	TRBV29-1	CSVRQADNTEAFF